Included here is one T cell receptor (beta chain) sequence, with context. Trimming took 8 bases from V and 7 from J; bases not matched to a gene: 13. The V gene's germline CDR1 is MDHEN and CDR2 SYDVKM. The CDR3 is 15 amino acids. The record originates from a study of blood T cell repertoires in COVID-19. Produced via immunoSEQ multiplex PCR; TCRdb's table is partial and in-frame only. The sample lists 250,000 to 300,000 clones, about 88% occurring once. The receptor's source is a woman aged 45-65 years who had been exposed to COVID-19. The chain couples TRBV28 to TRBJ1-5; 8 positions match TRBD1. The sample comprised PBMCs or T cells enriched from blood (not recorded which). The CDR3 sequence is CASRASGQGNQPQHF. CDR3 nucleotide sequence: TGTGCCAGCCGGGCGTCTGGACAGGGTAACCAGCCCCAGCATTTT.